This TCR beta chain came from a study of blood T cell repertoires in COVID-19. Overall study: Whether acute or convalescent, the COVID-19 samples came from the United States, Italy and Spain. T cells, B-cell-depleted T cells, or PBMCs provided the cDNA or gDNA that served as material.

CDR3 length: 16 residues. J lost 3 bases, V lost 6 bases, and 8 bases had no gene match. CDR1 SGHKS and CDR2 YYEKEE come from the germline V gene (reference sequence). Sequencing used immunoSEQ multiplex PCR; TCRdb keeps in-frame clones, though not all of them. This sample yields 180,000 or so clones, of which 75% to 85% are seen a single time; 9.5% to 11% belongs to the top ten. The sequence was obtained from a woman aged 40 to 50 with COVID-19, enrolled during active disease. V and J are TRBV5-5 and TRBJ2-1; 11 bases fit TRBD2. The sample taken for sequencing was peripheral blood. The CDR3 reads CASTQGLAELYNEQFF. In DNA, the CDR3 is TGTGCCAGCACCCAGGGACTAGCGGAACTCTACAATGAGCAGTTCTTC.